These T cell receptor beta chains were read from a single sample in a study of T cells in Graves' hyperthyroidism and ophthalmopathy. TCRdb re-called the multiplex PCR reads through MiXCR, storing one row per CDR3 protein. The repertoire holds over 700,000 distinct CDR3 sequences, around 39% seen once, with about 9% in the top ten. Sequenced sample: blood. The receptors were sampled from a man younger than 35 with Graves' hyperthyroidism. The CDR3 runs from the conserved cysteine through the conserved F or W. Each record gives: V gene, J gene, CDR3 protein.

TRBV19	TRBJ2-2	CASTGIYTGELFF
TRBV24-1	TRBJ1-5	CATSAQPGQPQHF
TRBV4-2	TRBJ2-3	CASSHGLTDTQYF
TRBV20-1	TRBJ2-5	CSARDGGSNQPQYF
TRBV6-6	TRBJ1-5	CASSRQADSNQPQHF
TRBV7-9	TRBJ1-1	CANSLGTGVWEAFF
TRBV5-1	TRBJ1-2	CASSLASVNYGYTF
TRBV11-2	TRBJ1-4	CASSRAGLTNEKLFF
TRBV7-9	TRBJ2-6	CASSPRGQGINSGANVLTF
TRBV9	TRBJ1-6	CASSRDRASSPLHF
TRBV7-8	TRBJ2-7	CASSLAGTGHYEQYF
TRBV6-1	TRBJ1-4	CASSEPGTGVKLFF
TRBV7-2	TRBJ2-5	CASSTQGLMETQYF
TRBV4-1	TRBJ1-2	CASSHRDSNYGYTF
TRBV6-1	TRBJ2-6	CASSEGRPSGANVLTF
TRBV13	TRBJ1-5	CASSFGTQSNQPQHF
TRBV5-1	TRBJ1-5	CASSLLPGREGNQPQHF